In its sample, the clone carrying this TCR beta chain was seen many times. Its antigen is as yet unknown. Through Arm-PCR of CDR3 regions and iRepertoire HTBI primers, TCR beta libraries were built. From the multiplex PCR reads, TCRdb called clonotypes with MiXCR, one entry per CDR3 protein. Counted here are 400,000 to 500,000 distinct CDR3 sequences, 20% to 25% occurring once; the ten biggest clones make up 14%. Described time point: persistent/refractory GD, antithyroid drugs over 5 years with positive TRAb. RNA isolated from PBMCs was used to make the TCR library. Per American Thyroid Association guidelines, Graves' disease was diagnosed. These data are taken from a study of regulatory T cells in long-lasting Graves disease. Study results and caveats: Whereas 1,000 or so public clonotypes were shared by new patients, persistent patients shared more, at 2,741. TRBV28, TRBJ1-2 and TRBJ2-5 were favored in persistent disease.

The CDR3 runs to 17 residues. V shed 2 bases and J shed 3 bases, with 20 bases lying between them. Germline CDR1 and CDR2: MNHEY and SVGAGI. The chain recombines TRBV6-5 with TRBJ2-7, with D possibly matching TRBD2 (7 bases). The sample here was peripheral blood mononuclear cells (PBMCs), taken when the disease was refractory, from a patient treated with antithyroid drugs. The receptor comes from a female donor with Graves disease. DNA of the CDR3: TGTGCCAGCAGTTACAGCAAGGGGGGGGATGTGGGCTACGAGCAGTACTTC. It is translated as CASSYSKGGDVGYEQYF.